The following is a TCR beta chain sequence with its context. The target antigen is unknown. The data were obtained in a study of shared clonotypes between healthy human individuals. Study-level background: Each donor had three CD4 naive, three CD4 memory, two CD8 naive and one CD8 memory plate.

Study-level points and caveats: In contrast to clonotypes shared by all four donors, non-shared clonotypes had lower generation probabilities.

TCRdb's copy holds only in-frame clones and misses some; the assay was immunoSEQ multiplex PCR. The sample holds about 1 million clones, about 75% seen once. The J segment lost 8 bases and the V segment lost 5 bases, leaving 4 bases of the junction unmatched. The germline CDR1 and CDR2 sequences are LNHDA and SQIVND (reference sequence). The CDR3 length is 14 residues. The source is a man between 18 and 35 years old in good health. Sequences were obtained from memory CD4+ T cells sorted from blood. Subset indicated: CD45RA-negative fraction. The chain recombines TRBV19 with TRBJ1-5, with 12 bases fitting TRBD1. CDR3 loop: CASSGTGGLEPQHF. The CDR3 coding sequence is TGTGCCAGTAGTGGGACAGGGGGCTTGGAGCCCCAGCATTTT.